This TCR beta chain came from a study of T cell responses to AZD1222 COVID-19 vaccine. This table comes from immunoSEQ multiplex PCR, and its TCRdb copy is limited to in-frame clones, with some not included. This sample has more than 140,000 clones, with 88% found just once. Germline V gene data show CDR1 as SGHTA and CDR2 as FQGNSA. The J segment lost 8 bases and the V segment lost 4 bases, leaving 5 bases of the junction unmatched. This CDR3 is 14 amino acids long. This specimen consisted of peripheral blood, obtained on day 0 of AZD1222 vaccination. The receptor's source is an adult in good health. J is TRBJ1-4 and V is TRBV7-2, with 9 positions matching TRBD1. The CDR3 DNA follows: TGTGCCAGCAGCTCCGGGACAGGGAAAGAAAAACTGTTTTTT. It codes for CASSSGTGKEKLFF.